A single sample gave rise to the 25 T cell receptor beta chains below, sequenced in a study of T cell responses to AZD1222 COVID-19 vaccine. The method was immunoSEQ multiplex PCR; TCRdb's version includes in-frame clones alone and lacks a portion of them. This sample has approximately 110,000 clones, with roughly 90% found just once. This specimen consisted of peripheral blood, obtained on day 0 of AZD1222 vaccination. These receptors were obtained from an adult in good health.

This clone is a singleton in its sample. This chain joins TRBV9 and TRBJ1-2; 9 bases agree with TRBD1. Germline V gives CDR1 SGDLS, CDR2 YYNGEE. V shed 3 bases and J 7 bases; nucleotides not matched to a gene: 13. This CDR3 is 16 amino acids long. CDR3 residues: CASSAEAGTGYGGYTF. The CDR3 coding sequence is TGTGCCAGCAGCGCAGAAGCCGGGACAGGGTATGGTGGCTACACCTTC.

The V and J genes are TRBV6-5 and TRBJ2-2; D may be TRBD2 (5 bases). The CDR3 spans 14 residues. The V and J ends lost 6 bases and 6 bases respectively, with 14 bases between them. Germline V gene data show CDR1 as MNHEY and CDR2 as SVGAGI. The CDR3 loop reads CASRLEGRAGELFF. The CDR3 DNA reads as TGTGCCAGCAGACTCGAGGGAAGGGCCGGGGAGCTGTTTTTT.

This chain joins TRBV19 and TRBJ1-1; D is unresolved. Germline V gene sequence: CDR1 LNHDA, CDR2 SQIVND (reference sequence). V was trimmed by 3 bases and J by 5 bases, leaving 10 bases between them. This CDR3 has 13 residues. The CDR3 DNA is TGTGCCAGTAGTATTATGGGAGGTACTGAAGCTTTCTTT. As protein: CASSIMGGTEAFF.

The chain has TRBV5-1 and TRBJ2-2; weak D call: TRBD2 (5 bases). There are 16 residues in the CDR3. Deletions cut 0 bases from V and 1 base from J, with 10 bases between. The germline gives CDR1 SGHRS, CDR2 YFSETQ. The CDR3 DNA reads as TGCGCCAGCAGCTTGGCCGCTAGCTTGAACACCGGGGAGCTGTTTTTT. It codes for CASSLAASLNTGELFF.

This chain uses TRBV6-1 with TRBJ1-2, with 7 bases that match TRBD1. CDR1 MNHNS and CDR2 SASEGT come from the germline V gene. This CDR3 region has 13 residues. The J segment lost 4 bases and the V segment lost 2 bases, leaving 1 base of the junction unmatched. DNA for the CDR3: TGTGCCAGCAGTGAACAGGGGGGCTATGGCTACACCTTC. Its translation is CASSEQGGYGYTF.

The chain is built from TRBV11-2 and TRBJ2-3; possible D gene TRBD1, 5 bases. Germline-derived CDR1 and CDR2 are SGHAT and FQNNGV. There are 17 residues in the CDR3. Trimming took 3 bases from V and 1 from J, leaving 17 bases between them. DNA of the CDR3: TGTGCCAGCAGCTTGACCCGGTCCACCAGGGGCACAGATACGCAGTATTTT. Amino acids: CASSLTRSTRGTDTQYF.

This sequence joins TRBV5-1 and TRBJ1-2; no clear D gene. With 7 bases removed from V and 4 bases from J, the gap between germline ends came to 14 bases. This CDR3 is built from 13 residues. Germline CDR1 is SGHRS and CDR2 is YFSETQ. This CDR3 is CASERDLGYGYTF. The CDR3 DNA reads as TGCGCCAGCGAGAGGGATCTAGGCTATGGCTACACCTTC.

This chain uses TRBV19 with TRBJ1-5; D not resolved. V dropped 3 bases and J dropped 3 bases, with 6 bases sitting between them. The V gene's germline CDR1 is LNHDA and CDR2 SQIVND (reference sequence). The CDR3 runs to 13 residues. The CDR3 loop reads CASSISYNQPQHF. CDR3 DNA: TGTGCCAGTAGTATCAGCTACAATCAGCCCCAGCATTTT.

The chain is built from TRBV5-4 and TRBJ1-6, with unresolved D. The germline V and J ends were trimmed by 4 bases and 8 bases, with 10 bases remaining between them. There are 13 residues in the CDR3. Germline V gives CDR1 SGHNT, CDR2 YYREEE (reference sequence). CDR3 region: CASSPQWDSPLHF. CDR3 sequence (DNA): TGTGCCAGCAGCCCGCAATGGGATTCACCCCTCCACTTT.

The gene calls are TRBV11-3 and TRBJ2-7, with D possibly being TRBD1 (6 bases). The CDR3 consists of 13 residues. The ends were cut back, 5 bases at V and 4 bases at J, with 12 bases in the middle. Germline lookup yields CDR1 SGHNT and CDR2 YENEEA. As DNA, the CDR3 is TGTGCCAGCAGCCTCAGGGGAGAATACGAGCAGTACTTC. This gives the protein CASSLRGEYEQYF.

The CDR3 region has the DNA TGTGCCAGCTCACCACGGGACATAAGTGAAAAACTGTTTTTT. As protein: CASSPRDISEKLFF. The chain uses TRBV18 and TRBJ1-4; TRBD1 might be the D (6 bases). Germline V lookup: CDR1 KGHSH, CDR2 LQKENI. With 1 base removed from V and 7 bases from J, the gap between germline ends came to 10 bases. The CDR3 extends over 14 amino acids.

This chain joins TRBV2 and TRBJ2-7; D ambiguous. Trimming took 1 base from V and 2 from J, leaving 9 bases between them. CDR1 is SNHLY and CDR2 is FYNNEI in the germline V gene. The CDR3 covers 14 residues. The CDR3: CASSEVGSPYEQYF. CDR3 coding DNA: TGTGCCAGCAGTGAAGTTGGCAGTCCCTACGAGCAGTACTTC.

This clone has just a few counts. V usage is TRBV4-1 and J usage is TRBJ1-5, with TRBD1 as a possible D gene (6 bases). V gave up 3 bases and J gave up 9 bases, with 15 bases separating them. Germline V CDR1 and CDR2: MGHRA, YSYEKL. This CDR3 region has 14 residues. As DNA, the CDR3 is TGCGCCAGCAGCCAGGGGACAATCTATCGGCCCCAGCATTTT. This encodes CASSQGTIYRPQHF.

This rearrangement joins TRBV7-9 to TRBJ2-2; D perhaps matches TRBD2 (5 bases). Trimming took 2 bases from V and 0 from J, leaving 7 bases between them. This CDR3 has 15 amino acids. CDR1 is SEHNR, CDR2 FQNEAQ, per germline (reference sequence). The CDR3 DNA reads as TGTGCCAGCAGCTTACGCGGGCCGAACACCGGGGAGCTGTTTTTT. Translating it yields CASSLRGPNTGELFF.

The V gene is TRBV28, the J gene TRBJ1-4; D may be TRBD1 (6 bases). CDR1 is MDHEN and CDR2 is SYDVKM in the germline V gene. The V gene lost 5 bases and the J gene lost 8 bases, with 15 bases spanning the gap. The CDR3 has 14 amino acids. The CDR3 loop reads CASSPSGHREKLFF. The CDR3 DNA is TGTGCCAGCAGTCCATCGGGACATAGAGAAAAACTGTTTTTT.

The chain couples TRBV6-2 or TRBV6-3 to TRBJ1-2; D call uncertain. The CDR3 sequence is 14 residues long. V dropped 2 bases and J dropped 10 bases, with 17 bases sitting between them. The germline V gene has CDR1 MNHEY and CDR2 SVGEGT. CDR3 DNA: TGTGCCAGCAGTTACGAGGACGGAGCAGCGATCTACACCTTC. It codes for CASSYEDGAAIYTF.

The V call is TRBV4-1, the J call TRBJ1-4; D may be TRBD1 (5 bases). Deletions cut 0 bases from V and 4 bases from J, with 15 bases between. The length of the CDR3 is 17 residues. CDR1 and CDR2 from the germline V gene are MGHRA and YSYEKL. This CDR3 reads CASSQDPIGALNEKLFF. The CDR3 coding sequence is TGCGCCAGCAGCCAAGATCCCATCGGGGCACTTAATGAAAAACTGTTTTTT.

V is TRBV7-2 and J is TRBJ1-4; the D is unclear. V was pared by 1 base and J by 5 bases, with 17 bases between. The CDR3 runs 17 residues. Germline V lookup: CDR1 SGHTA, CDR2 FQGNSA. CDR3 residues: CASSLGIPVTLNEKLFF. In nucleotides, the CDR3 is TGTGCCAGCAGCTTAGGAATCCCGGTAACCCTGAATGAAAAACTGTTTTTT. The complete variable domain, with remaining parts taken from reference TRBV7-2 and TRBJ1-4, reads GAGVSQSPSNKVTEKGKDVELRCDPISGHTALYWYRQSLGQGLEFLIYFQGNSAPDKSGLPSDRFSAERTGGSVSTLTIQRTQQEDSAVYLCASSLGIPVTLNEKLFFGSGTQLSVL.

J is TRBJ2-1 and V is TRBV7-9, with a weak D call TRBD2 (6 bases). Germline V gene data show CDR1 as SEHNR and CDR2 as FQNEAQ (reference sequence). V gave up 2 bases and J gave up 8 bases, with 16 bases separating them. The CDR3 totals 15 residues. The CDR3, as DNA: TGTGCCAGCAGCTTATTGGGCAGGAGGGATGATGAGCAGTTCTTC. Protein sequence: CASSLLGRRDDEQFF.

V usage is TRBV10-3 and J usage is TRBJ2-1; TRBD1 might be the D (7 bases). CDR3 length: 15 residues. V dropped 6 bases and J dropped 4 bases, with 16 bases sitting between them. CDR1 and CDR2 from the germline V gene are ENHRY and SYGVKD. The CDR3 region has the DNA TGTGCCATCAGCTCAGGGGGGCAGCTTTACAATGAGCAGTTCTTC. Its protein product is CAISSGGQLYNEQFF.

The rearrangement joins TRBV6-7 to TRBJ2-7; no clear D. TRBV6-7 is flagged as an ORF with uncertain function. The CDR3 is made up of 11 amino acids. V lost 4 bases to trimming and J lost 4 bases, with 5 bases between them. For the CDR3, the DNA is TGTGCCAGCAGTTTTTTGTACGAGCAGTACGTC. Translation: CASSFLYEQYV.

The chain carries TRBV11-2 and TRBJ2-2; D remains ambiguous. The CDR3 contains 11 residues. V lost 2 bases, J lost 7 bases, and 2 bases lay in between. Germline CDR1 SGHAT, CDR2 FQNNGV. CDR3 coding DNA: TGTGCCAGCAGCTTACTCGGGGAGCTGTTTTTT. Translated, it gives CASSLLGELFF. The entire variable domain, with the rest obtained from reference TRBV11-2 and TRBJ2-2, is as follows: EAGVAQSPRYKIIEKRQSVAFWCNPISGHATLYWYQQILGQGPKLLIQFQNNGVVDDSQLPKDRFSAERLKGVDSTLKIQPAKLEDSAVYLCASSLLGELFFGEGSRLTVL.

This CDR3 reads CASSRDRGNYGYTF. CDR3 DNA: TGCGCCAGCAGCCGGGACAGGGGGAACTATGGCTACACCTTC. The J gene is TRBJ1-2, the V gene TRBV5-1, with 11 bases lining up with TRBD1. Germline CDR1 reads SGHRS; CDR2 reads YFSETQ. The CDR3 length is 14 residues. V dropped 4 bases and J dropped 2; count of bases not matched to a gene: 1.

V usage is TRBV18 and J usage is TRBJ2-7, with TRBD1 matching over 7 bases. The junction had 8 bases not matched to a gene; V was cut back by 6 bases and J by 3 bases. The CDR3 has 14 amino acids. Germline V gives CDR1 KGHSH, CDR2 LQKENI. CDR3 region: CASSTGTAIYEQYF. In DNA, the CDR3 is TGTGCCAGCTCCACCGGGACAGCGATCTACGAGCAGTACTTC. The variable domain in full, completed from reference TRBV18 and TRBJ2-7, reads NAGVMQNPRHLVRRRGQEARLRCSPMKGHSHVYWYRQLPEEGLKFMVYLQKENIIDESGMPKERFSAEFPKEGPSILRIQQVVRGDSAAYFCASSTGTAIYEQYFGPGTRLTVT.

The chain combines TRBV28 with TRBJ2-7, with no clear D. This CDR3 spans 12 amino acids. The germline V gene has CDR1 MDHEN and CDR2 SYDVKM. The ends were cut back, 5 bases at V and 3 bases at J, with 8 bases in the middle. This CDR3 reads CASSAPLYEQYF. Written as DNA, the CDR3 is TGTGCCAGCAGTGCCCCACTCTACGAGCAGTACTTC.